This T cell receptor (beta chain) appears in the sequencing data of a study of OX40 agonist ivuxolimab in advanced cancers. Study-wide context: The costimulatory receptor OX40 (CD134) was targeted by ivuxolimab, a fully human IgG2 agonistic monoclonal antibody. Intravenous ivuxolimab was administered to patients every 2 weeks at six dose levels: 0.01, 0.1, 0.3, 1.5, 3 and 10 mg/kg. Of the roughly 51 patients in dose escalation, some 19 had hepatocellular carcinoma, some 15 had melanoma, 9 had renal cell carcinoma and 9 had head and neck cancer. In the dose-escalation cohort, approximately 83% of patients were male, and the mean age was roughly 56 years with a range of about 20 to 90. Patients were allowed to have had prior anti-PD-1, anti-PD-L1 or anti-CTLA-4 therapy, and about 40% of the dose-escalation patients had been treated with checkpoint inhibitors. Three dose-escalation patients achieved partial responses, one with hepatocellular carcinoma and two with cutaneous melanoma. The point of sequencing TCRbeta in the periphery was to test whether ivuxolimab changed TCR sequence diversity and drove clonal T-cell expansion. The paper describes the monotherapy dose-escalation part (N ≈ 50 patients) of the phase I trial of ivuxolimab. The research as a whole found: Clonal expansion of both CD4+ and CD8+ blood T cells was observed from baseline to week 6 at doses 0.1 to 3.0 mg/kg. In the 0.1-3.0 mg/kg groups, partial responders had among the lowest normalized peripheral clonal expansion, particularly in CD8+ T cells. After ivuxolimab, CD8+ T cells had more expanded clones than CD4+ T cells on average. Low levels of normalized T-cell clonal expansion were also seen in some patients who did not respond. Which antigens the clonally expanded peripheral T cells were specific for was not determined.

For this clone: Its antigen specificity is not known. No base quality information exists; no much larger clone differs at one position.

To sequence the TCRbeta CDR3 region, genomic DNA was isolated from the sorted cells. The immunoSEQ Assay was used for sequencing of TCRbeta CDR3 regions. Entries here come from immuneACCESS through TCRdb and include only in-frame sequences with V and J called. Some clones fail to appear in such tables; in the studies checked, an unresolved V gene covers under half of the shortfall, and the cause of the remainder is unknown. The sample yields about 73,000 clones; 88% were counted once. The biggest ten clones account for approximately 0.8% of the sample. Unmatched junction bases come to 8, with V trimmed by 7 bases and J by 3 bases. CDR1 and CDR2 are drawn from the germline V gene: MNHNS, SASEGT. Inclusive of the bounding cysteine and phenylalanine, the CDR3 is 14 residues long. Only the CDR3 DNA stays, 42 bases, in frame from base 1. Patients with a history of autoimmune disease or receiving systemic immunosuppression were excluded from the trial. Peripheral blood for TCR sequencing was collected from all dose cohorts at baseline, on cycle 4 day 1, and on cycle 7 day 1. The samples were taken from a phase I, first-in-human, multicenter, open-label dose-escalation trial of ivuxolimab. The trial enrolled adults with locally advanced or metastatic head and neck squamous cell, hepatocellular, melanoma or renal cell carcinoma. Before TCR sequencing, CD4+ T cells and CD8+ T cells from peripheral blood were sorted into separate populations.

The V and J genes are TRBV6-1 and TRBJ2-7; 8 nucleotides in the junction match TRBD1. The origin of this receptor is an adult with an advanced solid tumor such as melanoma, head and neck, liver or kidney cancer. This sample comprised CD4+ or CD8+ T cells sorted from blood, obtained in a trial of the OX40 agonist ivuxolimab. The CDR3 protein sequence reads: CASKAGGASYEQYF. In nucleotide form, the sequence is TGTGCCAGCAAAGCAGGGGGCGCGAGCTACGAGCAGTACTTC.